This T cell receptor beta chain was identified during a study of T cell responses to AZD1222 COVID-19 vaccine. Data came from immunoSEQ multiplex PCR; TCRdb stores just in-frame clones and leaves some out. The table includes 140,000 to 150,000 clones, around 91% detected once. Findings of the study overall: In a largely white British group with more females than males, clonal diversity was possibly underestimated. No day 14 peak samples; only post-peak repertoires were characterized. Compared with day 0, the breadth and depth of the Spike-specific TCR repertoire rose significantly after two doses of AZD1222. At baseline, seropositivity was found in only a handful of AZD1222 recipients.

V lost 2 bases, J lost 3 bases, and 5 bases lay in between. The CDR3 sequence is 13 residues long. Germline values: CDR1 MNHEY, CDR2 SVGAGI. Notes on this clone: Its antigen is unidentified.

This material consisted of peripheral blood, taken on day 0 of AZD1222 vaccination. This chain connects TRBV6-5 to TRBJ2-1, with D possibly being TRBD1 or TRBD2 (5 bases each). The sequence was obtained from an adult in good health. The CDR3 loop is CASSYGGYNEQFF. The CDR3 nucleotides read TGTGCCAGCAGTTACGGGGGCTACAATGAGCAGTTCTTC.